The 17 T cell receptor beta chains given below trace back to one sample, sequenced in a study of regulatory T cells in long-lasting Graves disease. Both iRepertoire HTBI primers and Arm-PCR of CDR3 regions were used to build the TCR beta libraries. Each CDR3 protein gets one entry after TCRdb re-called the multiplex PCR reads with MiXCR. The sample holds roughly 470,000 distinct CDR3 sequences; less than 25% are singletons and the top ten take over 7.5%. Time point given: persistent/refractory GD, antithyroid drugs over 5 years with positive TRAb. Scientists built the TCR library using RNA that was extracted from PBMCs. The sequenced sample was peripheral blood mononuclear cells (PBMCs), obtained when the disease was refractory, from a patient treated with antithyroid drugs. The receptors were gathered from a female donor with Graves disease.

Comment on this clonotype: A much larger clone is a single base away; this may be a read error. The J gene is TRBJ2-7, the V gene TRBV28; 7 bases fit TRBD2. Per germline, CDR1 MDHEN and CDR2 SYDVKM. This CDR3 is 14 amino acids long. The CDR3 DNA reads as TGTGCCAGTCGGCTAGCGGAGTCCTCCTGCGAGCAGTACTTC. It yields the protein CASRLAESSCEQYF.

V and J are TRBV28 and TRBJ2-7, with 7 bases that match TRBD1. The junction had 15 bases not matched to a gene; V was cut back by 7 bases and J by 6 bases. The CDR3 has 15 residues. CDR1 is MDHEN and CDR2 is SYDVKM in the germline V gene. CDR3 nucleotides: TGTGCCAGCAACCCTCCCCCTGGGACAGTATCCGAGCAGTACTTC. It encodes CASNPPPGTVSEQYF.

The J gene is TRBJ2-7, the V gene TRBV7-9; 8 bases agree with TRBD1. The CDR3 has 14 amino acids. The germline CDR1 and CDR2 sequences are SEHNR and FQNEAQ (reference sequence). After removal of 2 bases from V and 5 bases from J, the junction contained 5 bases not matched to a gene. The CDR3 is CASSLIQGGDEQYF. For the CDR3, the DNA is TGTGCCAGCAGCTTAATACAGGGGGGCGACGAGCAGTACTTC.

The chain recombines TRBV9 with TRBJ2-5, with D perhaps TRBD1 (5 bases). Per germline, CDR1 SGDLS and CDR2 YYNGEE. The CDR3 has 14 residues. V lost 3 bases to trimming and J lost 1 base, with 10 bases between them. CDR3 sequence: CASSANRFQETQYF. The CDR3, as DNA: TGTGCCAGCAGCGCCAACAGGTTCCAAGAGACCCAGTACTTC.

This clonotype came up many times. The chain links TRBV6-1 to TRBJ2-7; a possible D gene is TRBD2 (6 bases). Trimming stripped 6 bases from V and 3 bases from J, with 12 bases between. Germline loops: CDR1 MNHNS, CDR2 SASEGT. CDR3 size: 13 residues. CDR3 loop: CASSLTSHYEQYF. DNA for the CDR3: TGTGCCAGCAGCCTGACTAGTCACTACGAGCAGTACTTC.

This CDR3 reads CASSNRLAGDGGELFF. The DNA for the CDR3 is TGTGCCAGTAGTAACAGACTAGCGGGAGACGGCGGGGAGCTGTTTTTT. The genes are TRBV19 and TRBJ2-2, with 12 nucleotides matching TRBD2. V lost 4 bases and J lost 7; bases outside the gene matches: 7. Germline V gene lookup returns CDR1 LNHDA and CDR2 SQIVND (reference sequence). The CDR3 length is 16 residues.

V usage is TRBV10-3 and J usage is TRBJ2-2; 12 bases map to TRBD2. With V trimmed by 6 bases and J by 3 bases, 5 bases remained unmatched. The V gene's germline CDR1 is ENHRY and CDR2 SYGVKD. This CDR3 comprises 16 residues. CDR3 sequence: CAISPTSGSYTGELFF. In DNA form, the CDR3 reads TGTGCCATCAGCCCGACTAGCGGGAGCTACACCGGGGAGCTGTTTTTT.

This clonotype occurred many times. This rearrangement joins TRBV2 to TRBJ2-1; 9 bases fit TRBD1. Germline V gene lookup returns CDR1 SNHLY and CDR2 FYNNEI. This CDR3 is 15 amino acids long. Unmatched junction bases numbered 7, after V lost 9 bases and J lost 1 base. CDR3 sequence reads: CARTRDRVSYNEQFF. Written as DNA, the CDR3 is TGTGCCAGGACCCGGGACAGGGTATCCTACAATGAGCAGTTCTTC.

V is TRBV28 and J is TRBJ2-1; D possibly corresponds to TRBD2 (6 bases). Trimming removed 1 base from V and 12 bases from J, with 13 bases in between. This CDR3 region has 13 residues. Per the germline V gene, CDR1 is MDHEN and CDR2 is SYDVKM. The CDR3 bases are TGTGCCAGCAGTTTATCGCTCGGGAGCGGGCAGTTCTTC. It yields the protein CASSLSLGSGQFF.

The chain combines TRBV5-6 with TRBJ2-7; perhaps TRBD1 as D (6 bases). This CDR3 has 15 amino acids. Trimming pared 3 bases from V and 3 bases from J, leaving 16 bases between. Per the germline V gene, CDR1 is SGHDT and CDR2 is YYEEEE. The CDR3 region has the DNA TGTGCCAGCAGCTCAGGGGACCAGATGAACTACGAGCAGTACTTC. It yields the protein CASSSGDQMNYEQYF. Variable domain in full (rest from reference TRBV5-6 and TRBJ2-7): DAGVTQSPTHLIKTRGQQVTLRCSPKSGHDTVSWYQQALGQGPQFIFQYYEEEERQRGNFPDRFSGHQFPNYSSELNVNALLLGDSALYLCASSSGDQMNYEQYFGPGTRLTVT.

J is TRBJ2-3 and V is TRBV27, with 11 bases lining up with TRBD2. This CDR3 comprises 15 residues. CDR1 and CDR2 from the germline V gene are MNHEY and SMNVEV (reference sequence). V shed 5 bases, J shed 7 bases, and the junction held 8 bases outside the gene matches. CDR3 nucleotide sequence: TGTGCCAGCAGTACACTAGCGGGAGTTCCAAATACGCAGTATTTT. Translated: CASSTLAGVPNTQYF.

This clonotype has at least ten counts. The J gene is TRBJ1-2, the V gene TRBV6-1; possibly TRBD1 for D (6 bases). The V end was cut by 5 bases, the J end by 6 bases, with 19 bases between. Germline V lookup: CDR1 MNHNS, CDR2 SASEGT. This CDR3 has 15 amino acids. The CDR3 spells CASSQPPDRMDGYTF. DNA of the CDR3: TGTGCCAGCAGTCAACCTCCCGACAGGATGGATGGCTACACCTTC.

The genes are TRBV20-1 and TRBJ2-1; 9 bases map to TRBD2. The germline gives CDR1 DFQATT, CDR2 SNEGSKA (reference sequence). After removal of 1 base from V and 4 bases from J, the junction contained 5 bases not matched to a gene. The length of the CDR3 is 15 residues. CDR3 coding DNA: TGCAGTGCTAGAGTAGCGGGGGCCGATTACAATGAGCAGTTCTTC. This translates into CSARVAGADYNEQFF.

The sample holds a few counts of this clonotype. V and J are TRBV7-2 and TRBJ2-2; 8 bases agree with TRBD1. The CDR3 is made up of 15 amino acids. The germline CDR1 and CDR2 sequences are SGHTA and FQGNSA. The V gene end was trimmed by 5 bases and the J gene end by 6 bases; junction bases not matched to a gene: 8. CDR3 in DNA: TGTGCCAGCAGCCACCAGACAGGGGCTCCCGGGGAGCTGTTTTTT. It yields the protein CASSHQTGAPGELFF. The full variable domain, with the rest looked up from reference TRBV7-2 and TRBJ2-2, is GAGVSQSPSNKVTEKGKDVELRCDPISGHTALYWYRQSLGQGLEFLIYFQGNSAPDKSGLPSDRFSAERTGGSVSTLTIQRTQQEDSAVYLCASSHQTGAPGELFFGEGSRLTVL.

This clonotype showed up just a few times. V usage is TRBV5-4 and J usage is TRBJ1-1; the D is unclear. Per germline, CDR1 SGHNT and CDR2 YYREEE (reference sequence). V was cut by 0 bases and J by 3 bases, with 9 bases left in between. The CDR3 runs to 14 residues. For the CDR3, the DNA is TGTGCCAGCAGCTTGGGGGCGTGGGACACTGAAGCTTTCTTT. This codes for CASSLGAWDTEAFF.

CDR3 in DNA: TGTGCCAGCAGCCAAGAAAGTGGGGTGTTTAGCGGGAGCTCTGAGACCCAGTACTTC. Translating gives CASSQESGVFSGSSETQYF. The rearrangement links TRBV14 to TRBJ2-5; 9 nucleotides agree with TRBD2. V lost 0 bases and J lost 5; bases outside the gene matches: 16. Germline V CDR1 and CDR2: SGHDN, FVKESK. This CDR3 spans 19 amino acids. The full variable domain, in which reference TRBV14 and TRBJ2-5 provide the parts outside the CDR3, is EAGVTQFPSHSVIEKGQTVTLRCDPISGHDNLYWYRRVMGKEIKFLLHFVKESKQDESGMPNNRFLAERTGGTYSTLKVQPAELEDSGVYFCASSQESGVFSGSSETQYFGPGTRLLVL.

The rearrangement joins TRBV6-5 to TRBJ1-6; D is uncertain. CDR1 and CDR2 (germline): MNHEY, SVGAGI. The CDR3 has 14 amino acids. Trimming removed 8 bases from V and 5 bases from J, with 13 bases in between. The CDR3 region has the DNA TGTGCCAGCTGTTCATGGGGAAATAATTCACCCCTCCACTTT. Translating gives CASCSWGNNSPLHF.